This TCR beta chain was profiled in a study of blood T cell repertoires in COVID-19. Background on the study: The origin of the acute and convalescent COVID-19 samples was the United States, Italy and Spain. The analysed material was cDNA or gDNA that came from T cells, B-cell-depleted T cells, or PBMCs.

Seattle's cohort entered during active infection and was followed longitudinally. Germline loops: CDR1 LNHDA, CDR2 SQIVND (reference sequence). The CDR3 spans 14 residues. The V and J ends lost 9 bases and 2 bases, in that order; junction bases with no gene match: 7. Original analysis: From reference gene primer amplification, estimates of nucleated cell counts were derived. Sequencing was performed with immunoSEQ multiplex PCR; in TCRdb, only in-frame clones are kept and a portion is missing. D and trimming come from the DNA, and the V and J calls and clone size come from that table. The sample records fewer than 200,000 clones, about 85% being singletons. This clone has just a few counts.

Material: peripheral blood. This chain joins TRBV19 and TRBJ1-5; 7 bases line up with TRBD1. The origin of this receptor is a woman aged 45-60 years with COVID-19, enrolled during active disease. The CDR3 sequence: CASSDRVGNQPQHF. CDR3 DNA: TGTGCCAGCAGTGACAGGGTTGGCAATCAGCCCCAGCATTTT.